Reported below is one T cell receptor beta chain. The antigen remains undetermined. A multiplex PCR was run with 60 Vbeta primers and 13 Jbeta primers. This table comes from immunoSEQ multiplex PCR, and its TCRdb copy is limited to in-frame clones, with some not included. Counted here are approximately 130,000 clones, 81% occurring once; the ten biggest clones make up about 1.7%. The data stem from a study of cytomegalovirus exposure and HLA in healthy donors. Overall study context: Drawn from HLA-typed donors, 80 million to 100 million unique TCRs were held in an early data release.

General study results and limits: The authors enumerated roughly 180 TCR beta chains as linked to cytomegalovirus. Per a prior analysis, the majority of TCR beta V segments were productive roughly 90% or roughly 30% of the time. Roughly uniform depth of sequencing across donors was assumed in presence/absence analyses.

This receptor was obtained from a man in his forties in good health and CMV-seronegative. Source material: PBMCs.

The CDR3 here is CAWSVLGLANTHYGYTF. DNA of the CDR3: TGTGCCTGGAGTGTGTTGGGACTGGCCAATACCCACTATGGCTACACCTTC. The chain combines TRBV30 with TRBJ1-2; the D gene is possibly TRBD1 (5 bases). This CDR3 is built from 17 residues. V lost 0 bases, J lost 3 bases, and 20 bases lay in between. The V gene's germline CDR1 is GTSNPN and CDR2 SVGIG (reference sequence).